This T cell receptor beta chain was identified in a study of shared clonotypes between healthy human individuals. The CDR3 runs to 14 residues. Per the germline V gene, CDR1 is SGHTA and CDR2 is FQGTGA. The germline V and J ends were trimmed by 5 bases and 0 bases, with 8 bases remaining between them. A note on this clone: A far bigger clonotype differs at one base, so this is likely a read error.

Original data processing: ImmunoSEQ output lacked quality scores and full-length reads, limiting matched filtering. Only in-frame clones appear in the TCRdb table, and some are missing; sequencing was by immunoSEQ multiplex PCR. Clone size and V and J calls were adopted from that table, with D and trimming inferred from the DNA. The repertoire consists of 850,000 to 1,200,000 clones, with under 80% occurring once and the leading ten covering nearly 1.5%. The chain combines TRBV7-3 with TRBJ1-5, with D possibly matching TRBD1 (5 bases). This TCR was recovered from a man in his late teens or twenties in good health. Input material: memory CD4+ T cells sorted from blood. Subset denoted: CD45RA-negative fraction. CDR3: CASSLDSSNQPQHF. CDR3 DNA sequence: TGTGCCAGCAGCCTTGACAGTAGCAATCAGCCCCAGCATTTT.